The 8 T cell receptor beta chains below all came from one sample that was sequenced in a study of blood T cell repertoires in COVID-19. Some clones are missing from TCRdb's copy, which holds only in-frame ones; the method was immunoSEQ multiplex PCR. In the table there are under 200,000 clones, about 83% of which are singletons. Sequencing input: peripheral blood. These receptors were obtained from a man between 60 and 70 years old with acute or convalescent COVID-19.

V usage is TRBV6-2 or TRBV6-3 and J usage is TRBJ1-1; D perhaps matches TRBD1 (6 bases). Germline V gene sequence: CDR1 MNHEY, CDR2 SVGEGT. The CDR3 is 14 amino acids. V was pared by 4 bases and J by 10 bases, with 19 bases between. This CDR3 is CASSSPRDTNTAFF. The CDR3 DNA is TGTGCCAGCAGTTCTCCGAGGGACACTAATACAGCTTTCTTT.

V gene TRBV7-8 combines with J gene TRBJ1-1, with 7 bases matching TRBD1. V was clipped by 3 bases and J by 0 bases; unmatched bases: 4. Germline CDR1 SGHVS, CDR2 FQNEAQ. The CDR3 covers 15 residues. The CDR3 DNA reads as TGTGCCAGCAGCTTGAAGGGGGCTATGAACACTGAAGCTTTCTTT. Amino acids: CASSLKGAMNTEAFF.

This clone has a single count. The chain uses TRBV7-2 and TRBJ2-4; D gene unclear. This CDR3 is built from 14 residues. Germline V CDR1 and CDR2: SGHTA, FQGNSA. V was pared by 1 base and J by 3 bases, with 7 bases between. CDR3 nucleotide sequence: TGTGCCAGCAGCTTAGACCACGGCAAAAACATTCAGTACTTC. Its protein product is CASSLDHGKNIQYF.

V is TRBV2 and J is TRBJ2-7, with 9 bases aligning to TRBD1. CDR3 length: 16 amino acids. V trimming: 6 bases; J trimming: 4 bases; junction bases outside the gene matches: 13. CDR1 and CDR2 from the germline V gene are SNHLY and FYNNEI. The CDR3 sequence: CASRKDRGSSFYEQYF. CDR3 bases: TGTGCCAGCAGGAAAGACAGGGGGTCTTCCTTTTACGAGCAGTACTTC.

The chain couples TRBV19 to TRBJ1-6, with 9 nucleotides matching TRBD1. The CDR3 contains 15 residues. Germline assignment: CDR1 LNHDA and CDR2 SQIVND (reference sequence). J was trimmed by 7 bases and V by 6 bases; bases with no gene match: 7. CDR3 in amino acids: CASRTAGQGNSPLHF. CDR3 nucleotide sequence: TGTGCCAGTAGAACCGCGGGACAGGGAAATTCACCCCTCCACTTT.

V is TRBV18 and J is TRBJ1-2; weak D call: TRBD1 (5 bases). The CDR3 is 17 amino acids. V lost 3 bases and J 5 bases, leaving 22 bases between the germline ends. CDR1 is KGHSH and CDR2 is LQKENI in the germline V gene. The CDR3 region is CASSPATGSGGNYGYTF. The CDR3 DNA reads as TGTGCCAGCTCACCGGCAACTGGGTCGGGGGGAAATTATGGCTACACCTTC.

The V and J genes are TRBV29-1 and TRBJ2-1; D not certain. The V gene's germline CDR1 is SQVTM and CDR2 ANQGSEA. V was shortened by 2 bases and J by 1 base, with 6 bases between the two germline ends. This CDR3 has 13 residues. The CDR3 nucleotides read TGCAGCGTTGAACCCCAATCCTACAATGAGCAGTTCTTC. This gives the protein CSVEPQSYNEQFF.

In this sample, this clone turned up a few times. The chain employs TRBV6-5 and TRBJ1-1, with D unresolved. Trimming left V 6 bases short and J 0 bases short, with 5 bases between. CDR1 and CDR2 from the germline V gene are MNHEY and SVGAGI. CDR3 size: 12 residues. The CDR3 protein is CASRTLNTEAFF. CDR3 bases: TGTGCCAGCAGAACATTGAACACTGAAGCTTTCTTT.